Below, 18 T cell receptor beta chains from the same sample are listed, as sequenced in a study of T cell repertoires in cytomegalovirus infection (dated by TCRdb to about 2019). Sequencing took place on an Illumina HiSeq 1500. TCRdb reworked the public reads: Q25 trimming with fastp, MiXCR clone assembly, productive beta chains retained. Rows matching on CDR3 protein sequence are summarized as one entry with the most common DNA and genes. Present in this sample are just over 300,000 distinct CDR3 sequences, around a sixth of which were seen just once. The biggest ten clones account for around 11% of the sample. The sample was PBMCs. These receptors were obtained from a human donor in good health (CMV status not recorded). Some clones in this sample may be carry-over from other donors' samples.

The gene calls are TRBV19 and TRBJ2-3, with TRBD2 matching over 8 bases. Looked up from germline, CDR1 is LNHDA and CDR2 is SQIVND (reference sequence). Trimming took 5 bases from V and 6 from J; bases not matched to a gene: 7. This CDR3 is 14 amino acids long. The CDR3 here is CASSSGGGQDTQYF. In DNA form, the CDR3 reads TGTGCCAGTAGTTCCGGCGGGGGGCAGGATACGCAGTATTTT. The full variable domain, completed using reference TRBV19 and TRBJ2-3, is DGGITQSPKYLFRKEGQNVTLSCEQNLNHDAMYWYRQDPGQGLRLIYYSQIVNDFQKGDIAEGYSVSREKKESFPLTVTSAQKNPTAFYLCASSSGGGQDTQYFGPGTRLTVL.

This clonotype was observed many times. This CDR3 is CATDGGRRTEAFF. CDR3 coding DNA: TGTGCCACCGACGGAGGGAGGAGAACTGAAGCTTTCTTT. The chain uses TRBV28 and TRBJ1-1; the D is unclear. Germline CDR1 MDHEN, CDR2 SYDVKM. V lost 10 bases and J lost 5, with 17 bases in between. The CDR3 is 13 amino acids.

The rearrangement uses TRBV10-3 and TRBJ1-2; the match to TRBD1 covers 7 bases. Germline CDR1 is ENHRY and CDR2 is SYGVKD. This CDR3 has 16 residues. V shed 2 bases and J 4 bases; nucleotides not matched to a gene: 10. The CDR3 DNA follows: TGTGCCATCAGTGAGCTCAGGGGGACCTCTGGCTATGGCTACACCTTC. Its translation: CAISELRGTSGYGYTF.

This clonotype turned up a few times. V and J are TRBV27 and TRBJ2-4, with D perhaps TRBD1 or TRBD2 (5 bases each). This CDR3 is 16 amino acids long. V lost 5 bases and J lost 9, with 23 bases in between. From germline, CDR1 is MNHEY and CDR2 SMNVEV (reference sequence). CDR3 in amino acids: CASSPTQHRPAGIQYF. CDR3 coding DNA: TGTGCCAGCAGTCCGACCCAACACAGGCCGGCGGGCATTCAGTACTTC.

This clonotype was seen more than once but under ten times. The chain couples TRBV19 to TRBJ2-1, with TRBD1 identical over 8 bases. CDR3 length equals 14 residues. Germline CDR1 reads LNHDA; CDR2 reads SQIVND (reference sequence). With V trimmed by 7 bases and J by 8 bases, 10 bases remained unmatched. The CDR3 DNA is TGTGCCAGTACGGGTCAGGGGGCGCGAGATGAGCAGTTCTTC. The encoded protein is CASTGQGARDEQFF.

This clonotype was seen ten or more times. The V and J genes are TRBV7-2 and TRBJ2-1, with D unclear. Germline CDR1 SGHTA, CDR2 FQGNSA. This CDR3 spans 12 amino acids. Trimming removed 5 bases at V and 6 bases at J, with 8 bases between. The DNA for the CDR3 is TGTGCCAGCAGCCTCTTTGCCAATGAGCAGTTCTTC. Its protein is CASSLFANEQFF.

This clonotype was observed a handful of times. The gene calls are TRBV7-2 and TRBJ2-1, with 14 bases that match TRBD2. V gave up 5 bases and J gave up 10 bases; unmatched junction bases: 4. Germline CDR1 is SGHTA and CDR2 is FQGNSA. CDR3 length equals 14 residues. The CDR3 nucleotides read TGTGCCAGCAGCCCGTGGACTAGCGGGGGGGAGCAGTTCTTC. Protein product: CASSPWTSGGEQFF.

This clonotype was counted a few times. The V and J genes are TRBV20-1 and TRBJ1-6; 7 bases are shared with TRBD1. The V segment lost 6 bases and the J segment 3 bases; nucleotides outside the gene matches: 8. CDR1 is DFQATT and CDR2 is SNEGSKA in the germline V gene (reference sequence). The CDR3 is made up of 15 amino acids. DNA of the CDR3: TGCAGTGCGGAGGACAGGTCTAACTATAATTCACCCCTCCACTTT. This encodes CSAEDRSNYNSPLHF.

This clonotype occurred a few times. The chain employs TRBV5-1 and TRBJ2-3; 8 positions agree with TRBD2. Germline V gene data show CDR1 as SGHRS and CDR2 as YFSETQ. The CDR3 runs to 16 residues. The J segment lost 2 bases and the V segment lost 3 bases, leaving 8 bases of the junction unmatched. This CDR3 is CASSSLPGLDTDTQYF. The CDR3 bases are TGCGCCAGCAGCTCCCTCCCGGGACTAGACACAGATACGCAGTATTTT.

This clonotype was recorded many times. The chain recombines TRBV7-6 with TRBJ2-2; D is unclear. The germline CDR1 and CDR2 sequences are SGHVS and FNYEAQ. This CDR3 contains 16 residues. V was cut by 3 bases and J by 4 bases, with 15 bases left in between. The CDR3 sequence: CASSFGRNRLTGELFF. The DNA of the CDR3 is TGTGCCAGCAGCTTTGGCCGGAATCGCCTCACCGGGGAGCTGTTTTTT.

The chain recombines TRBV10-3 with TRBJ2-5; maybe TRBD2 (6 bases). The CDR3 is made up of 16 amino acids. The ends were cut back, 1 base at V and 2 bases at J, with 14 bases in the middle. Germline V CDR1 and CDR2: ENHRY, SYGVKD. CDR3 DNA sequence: TGTGCCATCAGTGAGTGGACGACTGGAGGGCAAGAGACCCAGTACTTC. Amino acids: CAISEWTTGGQETQYF.

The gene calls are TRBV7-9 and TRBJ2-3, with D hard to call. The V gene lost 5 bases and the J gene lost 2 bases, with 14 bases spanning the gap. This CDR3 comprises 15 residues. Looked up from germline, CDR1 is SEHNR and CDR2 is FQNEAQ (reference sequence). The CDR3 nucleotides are TGTGCCAGCAGCGGATGGGCAACTTTCACAGATACGCAGTATTTT. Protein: CASSGWATFTDTQYF.

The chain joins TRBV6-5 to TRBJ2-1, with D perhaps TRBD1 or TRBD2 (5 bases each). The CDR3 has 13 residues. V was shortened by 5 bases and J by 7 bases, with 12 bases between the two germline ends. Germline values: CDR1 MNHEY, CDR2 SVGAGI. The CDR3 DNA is TGTGCCAGCAGTCTCTCGGGGCGGAATGAGCAGTTCTTC. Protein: CASSLSGRNEQFF.

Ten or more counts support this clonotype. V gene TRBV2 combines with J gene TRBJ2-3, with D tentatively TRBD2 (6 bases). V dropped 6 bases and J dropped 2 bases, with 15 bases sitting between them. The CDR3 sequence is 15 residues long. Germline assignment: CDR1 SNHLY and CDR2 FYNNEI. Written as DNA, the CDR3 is TGTGCCAGCAGGCGGAGGACTATCCCCACAGATACGCAGTATTTT. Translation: CASRRRTIPTDTQYF.

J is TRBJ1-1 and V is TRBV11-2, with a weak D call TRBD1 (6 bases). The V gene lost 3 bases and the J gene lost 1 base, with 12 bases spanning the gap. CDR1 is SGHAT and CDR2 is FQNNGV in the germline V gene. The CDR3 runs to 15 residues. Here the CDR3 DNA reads TGTGCCAGCAGCTTTTGGAAGGGGGAGAACACTGAAGCTTTCTTT. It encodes CASSFWKGENTEAFF. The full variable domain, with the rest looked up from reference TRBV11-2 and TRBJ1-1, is EAGVAQSPRYKIIEKRQSVAFWCNPISGHATLYWYQQILGQGPKLLIQFQNNGVVDDSQLPKDRFSAERLKGVDSTLKIQPAKLEDSAVYLCASSFWKGENTEAFFGQGTRLTVV.

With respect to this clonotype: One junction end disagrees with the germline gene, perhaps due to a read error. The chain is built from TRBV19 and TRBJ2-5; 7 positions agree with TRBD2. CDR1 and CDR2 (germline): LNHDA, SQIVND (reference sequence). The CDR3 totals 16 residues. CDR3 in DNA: TGTGCCAGTAGTCCCTACCGGCTAGCGGACCAAGGGACCCAGTACTTC. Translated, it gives CASSPYRLADQGTQYF.

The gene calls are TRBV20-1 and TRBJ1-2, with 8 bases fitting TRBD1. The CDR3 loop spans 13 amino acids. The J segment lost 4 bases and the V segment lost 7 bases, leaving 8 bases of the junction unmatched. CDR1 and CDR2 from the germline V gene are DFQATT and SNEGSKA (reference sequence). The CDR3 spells CSGRTGIPYGYTF. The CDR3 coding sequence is TGCAGTGGAAGGACAGGGATCCCCTATGGCTACACCTTC.

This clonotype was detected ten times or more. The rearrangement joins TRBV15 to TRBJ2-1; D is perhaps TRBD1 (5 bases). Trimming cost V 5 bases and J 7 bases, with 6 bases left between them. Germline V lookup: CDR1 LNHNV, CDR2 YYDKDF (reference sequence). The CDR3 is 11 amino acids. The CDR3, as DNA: TGTGCCACCAGCCAGGGAAATGAGCAGTTCTTC. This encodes CATSQGNEQFF. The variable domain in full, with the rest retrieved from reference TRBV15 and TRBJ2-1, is DAMVIQNPRYQVTQFGKPVTLSCSQTLNHNVMYWYQQKSSQAPKLLFHYYDKDFNNEADTPDNFQSRRPNTSFCFLDIRSPGLGDTAMYLCATSQGNEQFFGPGTRLTVL.